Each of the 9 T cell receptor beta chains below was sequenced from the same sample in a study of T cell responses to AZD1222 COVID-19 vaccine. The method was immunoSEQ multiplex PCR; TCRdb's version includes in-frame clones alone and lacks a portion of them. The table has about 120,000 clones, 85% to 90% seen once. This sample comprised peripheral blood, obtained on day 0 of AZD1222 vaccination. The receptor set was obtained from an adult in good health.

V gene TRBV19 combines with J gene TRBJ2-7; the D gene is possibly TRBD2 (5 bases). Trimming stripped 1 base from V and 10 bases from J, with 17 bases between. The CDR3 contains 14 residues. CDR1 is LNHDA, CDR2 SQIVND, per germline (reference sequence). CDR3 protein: CASSIVGTSRVQYF. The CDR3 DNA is TGTGCCAGTAGTATAGTTGGAACTTCGAGGGTACAGTACTTC.

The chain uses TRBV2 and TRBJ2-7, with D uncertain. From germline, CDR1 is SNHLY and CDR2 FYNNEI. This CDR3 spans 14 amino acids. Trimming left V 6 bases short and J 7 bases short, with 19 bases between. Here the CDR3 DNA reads TGTGCCAGCAGCACCCTCAAGGCCCTAAGGGAGCAGTACTTC. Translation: CASSTLKALREQYF. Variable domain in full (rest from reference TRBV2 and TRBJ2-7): EPEVTQTPSHQVTQMGQEVILRCVPISNHLYFYWYRQILGQKVEFLVSFYNNEISEKSEIFDDQFSVERPDGSNFTLKIRSTKLEDSAMYFCASSTLKALREQYFGPGTRLTVT.

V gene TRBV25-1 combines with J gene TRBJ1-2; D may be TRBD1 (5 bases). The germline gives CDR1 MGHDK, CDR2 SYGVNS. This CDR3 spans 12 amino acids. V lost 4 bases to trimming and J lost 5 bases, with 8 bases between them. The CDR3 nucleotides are TGTGCCAGCAGTGGGGACGGTTATGGCTACACCTTC. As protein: CASSGDGYGYTF.

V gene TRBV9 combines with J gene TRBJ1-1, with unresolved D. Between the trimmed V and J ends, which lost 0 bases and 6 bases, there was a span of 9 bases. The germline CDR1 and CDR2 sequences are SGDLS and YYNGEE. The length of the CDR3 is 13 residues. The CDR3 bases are TGTGCCAGCAGCGTAGTTGGTTCTCCTGAAGCTTTCTTT. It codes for CASSVVGSPEAFF. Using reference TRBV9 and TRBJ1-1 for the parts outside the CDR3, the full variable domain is DSGVTQTPKHLITATGQRVTLRCSPRSGDLSVYWYQQSLDQGLQFLIQYYNGEERAKGNILERFSAQQFPDLHSELNLSSLELGDSALYFCASSVVGSPEAFFGQGTRLTVV.

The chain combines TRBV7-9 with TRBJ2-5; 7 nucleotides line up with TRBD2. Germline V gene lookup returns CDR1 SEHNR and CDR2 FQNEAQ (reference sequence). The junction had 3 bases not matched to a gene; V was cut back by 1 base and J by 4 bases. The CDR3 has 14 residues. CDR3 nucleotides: TGTGCCAGCAGCTTAGGAGCGGGGCTAGAGACCCAGTACTTC. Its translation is CASSLGAGLETQYF.

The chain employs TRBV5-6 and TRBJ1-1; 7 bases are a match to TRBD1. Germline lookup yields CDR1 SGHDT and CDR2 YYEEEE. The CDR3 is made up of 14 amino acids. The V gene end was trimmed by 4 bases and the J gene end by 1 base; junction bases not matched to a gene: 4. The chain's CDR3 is CASSLQGPNTEAFF. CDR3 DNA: TGTGCCAGCAGCCTACAGGGGCCGAACACTGAAGCTTTCTTT.

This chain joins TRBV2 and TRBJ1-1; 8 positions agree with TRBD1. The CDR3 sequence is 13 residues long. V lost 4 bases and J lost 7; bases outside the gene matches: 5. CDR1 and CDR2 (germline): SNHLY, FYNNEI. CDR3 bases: TGTGCCAGCAGTGCCAGGGGGCGTGGTGAAGCTTTCTTT. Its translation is CASSARGRGEAFF.

The CDR3 here is CASSPGQPQHF. The CDR3 region has the DNA TGTGCCAGCAGTCCCGGGCAGCCCCAGCATTTT. The chain combines TRBV6-2 or TRBV6-3 with TRBJ1-5; no clear D. This CDR3 is 11 amino acids long. Germline assignment: CDR1 MNHEY and CDR2 SVGEGT. V was pared by 5 bases and J by 7 bases, with 6 bases between.

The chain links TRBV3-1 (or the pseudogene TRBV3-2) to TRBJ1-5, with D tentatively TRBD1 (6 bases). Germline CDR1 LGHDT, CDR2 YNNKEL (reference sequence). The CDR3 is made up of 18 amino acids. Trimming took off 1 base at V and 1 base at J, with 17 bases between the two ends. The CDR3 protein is CASSQGSFGGASNQPQHF. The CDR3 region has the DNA TGTGCCAGCAGCCAAGGATCCTTCGGGGGCGCGAGCAATCAGCCCCAGCATTTT.